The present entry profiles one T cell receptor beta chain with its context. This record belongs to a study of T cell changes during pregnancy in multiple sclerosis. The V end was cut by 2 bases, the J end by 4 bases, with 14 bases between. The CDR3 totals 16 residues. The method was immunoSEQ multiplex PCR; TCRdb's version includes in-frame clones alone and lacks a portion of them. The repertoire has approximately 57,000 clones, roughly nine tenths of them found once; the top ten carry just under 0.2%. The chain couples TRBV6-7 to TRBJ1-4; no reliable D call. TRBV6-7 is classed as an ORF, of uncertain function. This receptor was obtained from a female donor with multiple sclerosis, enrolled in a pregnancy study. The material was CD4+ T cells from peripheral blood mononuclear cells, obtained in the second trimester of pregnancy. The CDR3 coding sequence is TGTGCCAGCAGTTACCACCAAAGCAACTGTAATGAAAAACTGTTTTTT. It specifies CASSYHQSNCNEKLFF.